This entry features one T cell receptor (beta chain) sequence. The entry originates in a study of blood T cell repertoires in COVID-19. Only in-frame clones appear in the TCRdb table, and some are missing; sequencing was by immunoSEQ multiplex PCR. Of 14,000 to 15,000 clones listed, almost 95% are singletons. The CDR3 has 14 residues. Germline CDR1 LNHDA, CDR2 SQIVND (reference sequence). The junction had 7 bases not matched to a gene; V was cut back by 5 bases and J by 6 bases. The rearrangement links TRBV19 to TRBJ1-2; 9 nucleotides align to TRBD1. This sequence originates from a human donor with active COVID-19. The donor label of this sample is uncertain. Specimen: peripheral blood. The CDR3 nucleotides read TGTGCCAGTAGTTTGTCCCGGGACAGGGATGGCTACACCTTC. Residues: CASSLSRDRDGYTF.